This passage covers 10 T cell receptor beta chains from one sample sequenced in a study of human T cells and chemical hapten exposure. Each CDR3 protein gets one entry after TCRdb re-called the RACE reads with MiXCR. In the table there are about 340,000 distinct CDR3 sequences, 6% to 8.5% of which are singletons. As to time point: patch test 1, 2 weeks after DPC sensitization. Stated treatment: therapeutic diphenylcyclopropenone sensitization with weekly scalp DPC. The material sequenced was whole blood, taken in connection with sensitization to the hapten diphenylcyclopropenone (DPC). The receptor source for this set is a woman aged 18-29 years with alopecia areata. Some clones in this sample may be carry-over from other donors' samples.

The V call is TRBV13, the J call TRBJ2-7; D not resolved. The CDR3 runs 13 residues. CDR1 and CDR2 (germline): PRHDT, FYEKMQ (reference sequence). V lost 2 bases and J 6 bases, leaving 11 bases between the germline ends. CDR3 amino acids: CASSLLLGSEQYF. The DNA for the CDR3 is TGTGCCAGCAGCTTACTGCTGGGATCCGAGCAGTACTTC.

This clonotype was counted only a few times. This chain uses TRBV5-5 with TRBJ1-1; unclear D gene. Germline V CDR1 and CDR2: SGHKS, YYEKEE (reference sequence). This CDR3 spans 14 amino acids. Trimming took 7 bases from V and 1 from J, leaving 14 bases between them. The CDR3 reads CASGPRSENTEAFF. The DNA for the CDR3 is TGTGCCAGCGGGCCCCGTTCAGAGAACACTGAAGCTTTCTTT. Full variable domain (remainder filled in from reference TRBV5-5 and TRBJ1-1): DAGVTQSPTHLIKTRGQQVTLRCSPISGHKSVSWYQQVLGQGPQFIFQYYEKEERGRGNFPDRFSARQFPNYSSELNVNALLLGDSALYLCASGPRSENTEAFFGQGTRLTVV.

This clonotype was seen many times. The chain joins TRBV7-2 to TRBJ2-1, with TRBD1 identical over 8 bases. The CDR3 has 17 amino acids. Losses at the gene ends were 2 bases for V and 12 bases for J; bases not matched to a gene: 18. Germline CDR1 reads SGHTA; CDR2 reads FQGNSA. CDR3 sequence reads: CASSLLAGGSHFSGQFF. The CDR3 DNA reads TGTGCCAGCAGCTTACTTGCAGGGGGCTCCCATTTTAGTGGGCAGTTCTTC. Full variable domain (outside the CDR3, taken from reference TRBV7-2 and TRBJ2-1): GAGVSQSPSNKVTEKGKDVELRCDPISGHTALYWYRQSLGQGLEFLIYFQGNSAPDKSGLPSDRFSAERTGGSVSTLTIQRTQQEDSAVYLCASSLLAGGSHFSGQFFGPGTRLTVL.

As concerns this clonotype: A much larger clone sits a single nucleotide away, making a read error possible. V is TRBV5-1 and J is TRBJ2-7; possibly TRBD1 for D (6 bases). The germline gives CDR1 SGHRS, CDR2 YFSETQ. This CDR3 region has 13 residues. CDR3 sequence (DNA): TGCGCCGGCAGCAACCGGGACACCCTCGAGCAGTACTTC. Its translation is CAGSNRDTLEQYF.

J is TRBJ2-6 and V is TRBV20-1, with unresolved D. The CDR3 sequence is 15 residues long. Trimming cost V 1 base and J 0 bases, with 7 bases left between them. Germline-derived CDR1 and CDR2 are DFQATT and SNEGSKA (reference sequence). Written as DNA, the CDR3 is TGCAGTGCTAGAGTAACGAACTCTGGGGCCAACGTCCTGACTTTC. Its protein is CSARVTNSGANVLTF.

This clonotype was counted between two and nine times. The V gene is TRBV7-2, the J gene TRBJ1-1; D is unresolved. Germline CDR1 reads SGHTA; CDR2 reads FQGNSA. The CDR3 has 14 amino acids. Trimming removed 0 bases at V and 5 bases at J, with 10 bases between. CDR3 nucleotide sequence: TGTGCCAGCAGCTTAGCCGAAGGGCTGACTGAAGCTTTCTTT. Its protein is CASSLAEGLTEAFF.

V gene TRBV14 combines with J gene TRBJ2-7, with D perhaps matching TRBD1 (5 bases). The CDR3 is 13 residues long. Germline CDR1 reads SGHDN; CDR2 reads FVKESK. Trimming took off 5 bases at V and 3 bases at J, with 11 bases between the two ends. Here the CDR3 DNA reads TGTGCCAGCAGCTGGGGCACCTTCTACGAGCAGTACTTC. It translates to CASSWGTFYEQYF.

This clonotype was seen repeatedly, ten times or more. The CDR3 DNA sequence: TGTGCCAGCAGCTTAGGTTTAGGAACGAACACCGGGGAGCTGTTTTTT. Translating gives CASSLGLGTNTGELFF. V gene TRBV7-6 combines with J gene TRBJ2-2; D is unresolved. Per the germline V gene, CDR1 is SGHVS and CDR2 is FNYEAQ. This CDR3 spans 16 amino acids. The ends were cut back, 1 base at V and 0 bases at J, with 9 bases in the middle.

This clonotype was seen more than once but under ten times. V gene TRBV5-1 combines with J gene TRBJ2-7, with 7 nucleotides matching TRBD1. V shed 3 bases, J shed 6 bases, and the junction held 9 bases outside the gene matches. Per the germline V gene, CDR1 is SGHRS and CDR2 is YFSETQ. The CDR3 loop spans 14 amino acids. The CDR3 region is CASSSYPGQREQYF. The CDR3 nucleotides read TGCGCCAGCAGCTCCTACCCGGGACAGCGCGAGCAGTACTTC.

This sequence joins TRBV7-2 and TRBJ2-3; D possibly corresponds to TRBD1 (6 bases). The CDR3 runs to 16 residues. The V end was cut by 1 base, the J end by 5 bases, with 16 bases between. In germline, CDR1 is SGHTA, CDR2 FQGNSA. DNA for the CDR3: TGTGCCAGCAGCTTAGTCTCTTCCAGGGGTCAAGATACGCAGTATTTT. It codes for CASSLVSSRGQDTQYF.